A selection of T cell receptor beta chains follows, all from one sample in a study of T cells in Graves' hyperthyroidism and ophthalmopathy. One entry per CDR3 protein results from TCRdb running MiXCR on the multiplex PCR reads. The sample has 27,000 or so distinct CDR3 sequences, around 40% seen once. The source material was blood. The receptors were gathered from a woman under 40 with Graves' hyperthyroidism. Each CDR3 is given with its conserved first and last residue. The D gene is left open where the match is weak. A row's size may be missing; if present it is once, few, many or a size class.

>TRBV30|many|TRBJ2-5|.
TGTGCCTGGAGTAGGGGGTCGAAAGAGACCCAGTACTTC
CAWSRGSKETQYF
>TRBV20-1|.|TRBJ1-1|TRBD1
TGCAGTGCTACAAGGGACAGGGAGAACACTGAAGCTTTCTTT
CSATRDRENTEAFF
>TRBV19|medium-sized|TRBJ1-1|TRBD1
TGTGCCAGTAGTATGCCGGGACAGGGAAGGAATACTGAAGCTTTCTTT
CASSMPGQGRNTEAFF
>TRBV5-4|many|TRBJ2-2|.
TGTGCCAGCAGCCCCACAGGGGGGGACACCGGGGAGCTGTTTTTT
CASSPTGGDTGELFF
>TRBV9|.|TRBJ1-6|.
TGTGCCAGCAGCGTAGGGATGGATTCACCCCTCCACTTT
CASSVGMDSPLHF
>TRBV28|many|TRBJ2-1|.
TGTGCCAGCAGTTTACCAGAGCAGTTGGTCTTC
CASSLPEQLVF
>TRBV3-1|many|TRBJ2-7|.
TGTGCCAGCAGCCCCTCCCCCTACGAGCAGTACTTC
CASSPSPYEQYF
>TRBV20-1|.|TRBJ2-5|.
TGCAGTGCCGAGGAGACCCAGTACTTC
CSAEETQYF
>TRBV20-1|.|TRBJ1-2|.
TGCAGTGCCCTAGGACTAGCGGTGGATGGCTACACCTTC
CSALGLAVDGYTF
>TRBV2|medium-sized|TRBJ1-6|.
TGTGCCAGCAGATCAGGGCCGAGGAATTCACCCCTCCACTTT
CASRSGPRNSPLHF
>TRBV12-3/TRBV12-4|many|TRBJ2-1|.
TGTGCCAGCAGTTTAATAGCGGCTACTATCTCCTACAATGAGCAGTTCTTC
CASSLIAATISYNEQFF
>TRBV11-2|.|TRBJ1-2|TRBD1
TGTGTCGGCAACCCTGACGGGGACAGCTATGGCTACACCTTC
CVGNPDGDSYGYTF
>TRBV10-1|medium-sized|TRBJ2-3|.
TGCGCCAGCAGTCGGGACTTAGCTAGCACAGATACGCAGTATTTT
CASSRDLASTDTQYF
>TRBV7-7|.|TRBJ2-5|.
TGTGCTAGCAGCTTAGCTCCCCAGGCGGCGCCCATGGAGACCCAGTACTTC
CASSLAPQAAPMETQYF
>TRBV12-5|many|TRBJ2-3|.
TGTGCTAGTGGTTTGGTACCAGGGGCAGATACGCAGTATTTT
CASGLVPGADTQYF
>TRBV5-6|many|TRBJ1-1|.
TGTGCCAGCCTTCGCGGGAAGATGGCTGAAGCTTTCTTT
CASLRGKMAEAFF
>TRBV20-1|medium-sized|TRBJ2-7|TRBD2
TGCAGTGCTAGAGAAGGCGGGGGGCTAAACGAGCAGTACTTC
CSAREGGGLNEQYF
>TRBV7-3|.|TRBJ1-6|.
TGTGCCAGCAGCTTAAATCGGGCGTCACCCCTCCACTTT
CASSLNRASPLHF
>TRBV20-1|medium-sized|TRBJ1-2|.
TGCAGTGCTAGACGTACAGGCATCGGTTATGGCTACACCTTC
CSARRTGIGYGYTF
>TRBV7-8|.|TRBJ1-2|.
TGTGCCAGCAGCTTAGCCGTTCTCGGCGGCTACACCTTC
CASSLAVLGGYTF
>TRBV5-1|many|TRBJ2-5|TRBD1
TGCGCCAGCAGCCGAAACAGGGGAGAGACCCAGTACTTC
CASSRNRGETQYF
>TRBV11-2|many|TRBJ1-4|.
TGTGCCAGCACCTCCGGACTGGGTGAAAAACTGTTTTTT
CASTSGLGEKLFF
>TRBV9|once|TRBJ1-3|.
TGTGCCAGCAGCGTAGACACGTTCACTGGAAACACCATATATTTT
CASSVDTFTGNTIYF
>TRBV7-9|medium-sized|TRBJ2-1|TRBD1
TGTGCCAGCAGCCTGACAGGGGACAATGAGCAGTTCTTC
CASSLTGDNEQFF
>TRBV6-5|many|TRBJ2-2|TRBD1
TGTGCCAGCAGTTACGTTGGGACAGGGCGGGCCGGGGAGCTGTTTTTT
CASSYVGTGRAGELFF
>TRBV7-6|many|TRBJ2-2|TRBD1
TGTGCCAGCAGCGTCGAACAGGGGGCGGCCGGGGAGCTGTTTTTT
CASSVEQGAAGELFF
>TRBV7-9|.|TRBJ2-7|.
TGTGCCAGCAGCTCGGAATCGACAGGACCAAGCTCCTACGAGCAGTACTTC
CASSSESTGPSSYEQYF
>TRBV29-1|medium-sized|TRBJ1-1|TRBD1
TGCAGCGTTGAGACAGGGGGAACTGAAGCTTTCTTT
CSVETGGTEAFF
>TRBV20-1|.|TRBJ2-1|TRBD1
TGCAGTGCTAATCCGGGACAGGGGGGAGATACGCAGTTCTTC
CSANPGQGGDTQFF
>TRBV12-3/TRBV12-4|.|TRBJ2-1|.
TGTGCCAGCTCACCCGACTTGGTAGGGGGCAATGAGCAGTTCTTC
CASSPDLVGGNEQFF
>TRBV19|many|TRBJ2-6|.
TGTGCCTCGATGACCTCCCGGGAGAGCTCTGGGGCCAACGTCCTGACTTTC
CASMTSRESSGANVLTF
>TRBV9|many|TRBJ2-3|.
TGTGCCAGCAGCGTAGCAGCTATCGGGAGCACAGATACGCAGTATTTT
CASSVAAIGSTDTQYF
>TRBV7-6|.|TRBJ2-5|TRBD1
TGTGCCAGCAGCTTAACCAACAGGGGTCCCCAAGAGACCCGGTACTTC
CASSLTNRGPQETRYF
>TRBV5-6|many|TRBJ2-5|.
TGTGCCAGCAGCTTCCAAGGACAAGAGACCCAGTACTTC
CASSFQGQETQYF
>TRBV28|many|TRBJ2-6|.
TGTGCCACCGCACGCTCTGGGGCCAACGTCCTGACTTTC
CATARSGANVLTF